The 8 T cell receptor beta chains below were found in one sample sequenced in a study of T cell changes during pregnancy in multiple sclerosis. The data were produced by immunoSEQ multiplex PCR, yet TCRdb's version contains in-frame clones alone and is incomplete. The data show fewer than 150,000 clones, about 95% seen once. Sequenced here: peripheral blood, sampled after pregnancy. The source of these receptors is a female donor with multiple sclerosis, enrolled in a pregnancy study.

The chain joins TRBV28 to TRBJ2-3; possible D gene TRBD2, 5 bases. The germline CDR1 and CDR2 sequences are MDHEN and SYDVKM. The CDR3 spans 13 residues. Trimming stripped 5 bases from V and 9 bases from J, with 15 bases between. CDR3: CASSPGLYGTQYF. The CDR3 DNA reads TGTGCCAGCAGTCCAGGACTCTATGGGACGCAGTATTTT.

This chain joins TRBV18 and TRBJ2-7, with 7 positions matching TRBD2. The V and J ends lost 0 bases and 5 bases, in that order; junction bases with no gene match: 4. Per germline, CDR1 KGHSH and CDR2 LQKENI. The CDR3 is made up of 14 amino acids. Written as DNA, the CDR3 is TGTGCCAGCTCACCACCTGGGGGGGAAGACGAGCAGTACTTC. Its translation is CASSPPGGEDEQYF.

The chain recombines TRBV27 with TRBJ2-5; TRBD1 might be the D (5 bases). The length of the CDR3 is 15 residues. Germline V gene data show CDR1 as MNHEY and CDR2 as SMNVEV (reference sequence). Trimming removed 6 bases from V and 2 bases from J, with 16 bases in between. The DNA of the CDR3 is TGTGCCAGCAGGGTCCGAGGTAGGGGACAAGAGACCCAGTACTTC. Its protein product is CASRVRGRGQETQYF.

This rearrangement joins TRBV13 to TRBJ2-7; the D is unclear. In germline, CDR1 is PRHDT, CDR2 FYEKMQ (reference sequence). The V end lost 0 bases, the J end lost 3 bases, and 6 bases lay between the germline ends. The CDR3 contains 13 residues. The CDR3 spells CASSLGASYEQYF. CDR3 sequence (DNA): TGTGCCAGCAGCTTAGGCGCCAGCTACGAGCAGTACTTC.

This chain connects TRBV5-1 to TRBJ2-7; TRBD2 matches 7 bases. The CDR3 spans 16 residues. CDR1 SGHRS and CDR2 YFSETQ come from the germline V gene. V lost 3 bases to trimming and J lost 6 bases; unmatched junction nucleotides: 15. CDR3 sequence reads: CASSSEIAGLSPEQYF. The CDR3 DNA reads as TGCGCCAGCAGCTCGGAAATAGCGGGTTTAAGTCCCGAGCAGTACTTC.

The chain recombines TRBV6-5 with TRBJ1-2; a weak D match, TRBD1 (5 bases). The CDR3 runs 14 residues. Trimming stripped 6 bases from V and 6 bases from J, with 17 bases between. Germline loops: CDR1 MNHEY, CDR2 SVGAGI. CDR3 DNA sequence: TGTGCCAGCAGCGAGACCAACAGGCGTAATGGCTACACCTTC. Protein product: CASSETNRRNGYTF.

This clone has only a few counts. The V and J genes are TRBV2 and TRBJ1-1; D is uncertain. V lost 6 bases and J 4 bases, leaving 18 bases between the germline ends. This CDR3 has 15 residues. Per germline, CDR1 SNHLY and CDR2 FYNNEI. The CDR3 is CASRSRTRRITEAFF. CDR3 bases: TGTGCCAGCAGATCTCGGACTCGGAGGATCACTGAAGCTTTCTTT.

The chain links TRBV7-9 to TRBJ1-3; 8 bases map to TRBD1. Germline CDR1 reads SEHNR; CDR2 reads FQNEAQ (reference sequence). This CDR3 is built from 19 residues. Unmatched junction bases numbered 15, after V lost 5 bases and J lost 0 bases. CDR3 DNA sequence: TGTGCCAGCAGCCCCGAGACAGGGGCTATTAACCACTCTGGAAACACCATATATTTT. Translating gives CASSPETGAINHSGNTIYF.